These T cell receptor beta chains were read from a single sample in a study of cytomegalovirus exposure and HLA in healthy donors. Libraries were prepared by immunoSEQ multiplex PCR; TCRdb keeps only in-frame clonotypes and omits some of them. In the table there are 250,000 or so clones, about 90% of which are singletons. Input material: PBMCs. Source of these receptors: a girl aged 2-15 years in good health and CMV-seronegative. Both conserved end residues are part of each CDR3. The order of the fields is J gene, V gene, D gene, CDR3 length, clone size, CDR3 DNA, CDR3 protein. A D gene is named only where the DNA matches it firmly. Not all rows give a size; the values are once, few, many and, for expanded clones, a class.

TRBJ1-5 | TRBV6-5 | TRBD1 | 14 | - | TGTGCCAGCAGTTACGGGACAGGGTTTCAGCCCCAGCATTTT | CASSYGTGFQPQHF
TRBJ2-3 | TRBV7-3 | TRBD2 | 17 | - | TGTGCCAGCAGCTCCGGGGGACTAGGATCATCACATGGTAGACAGTATTTT | CASSSGGLGSSHGRQYF
TRBJ1-1 | TRBV28 | - | 15 | - | TGTGCCAGCAGTTTCCCCGGGACTGGTGACACTGAAGCTTTCTTT | CASSFPGTGDTEAFF
TRBJ1-1 | TRBV15 | TRBD1 | 16 | - | TGTGCCACCAGCAGAGCCCCCGACAGGGCGAACACTGAAGCTTTCTTT | CATSRAPDRANTEAFF
TRBJ2-1 | TRBV2 | TRBD2 | 16 | - | TGTGCCAGCGAGACCGAGAGGGCGGGAGGTGGCAATGAGCAGTTCTTC | CASETERAGGGNEQFF
TRBJ2-2 | TRBV7-8 | TRBD2 | 18 | - | TGTGCCAGCAGCTCCGGACTAGCGGGAGGGCCTGACACCGGGGAGCTGTTTTTT | CASSSGLAGGPDTGELFF
TRBJ2-1 | TRBV11-1 | - | 16 | once | TGTGCCAGCAGCTACCACGCAGGTATTCCCTACAATGAGCAGTTCTTC | CASSYHAGIPYNEQFF
TRBJ1-4 | TRBV25-1 | - | 15 | once | TGTGCCAGCAGTGAACAGGGGCCAACTAATGAAAAACTGTTTTTT | CASSEQGPTNEKLFF
TRBJ2-5 | TRBV5-6 | TRBD2 | 15 | once | TGTGCCAGCAATTTGGGACTAGCGGGACAAGAGACCCAGTACTTC | CASNLGLAGQETQYF
TRBJ1-5 | TRBV2 | - | 15 | - | TGTGCCAGCAGTGATTCAGGGGCAAAGAATCAGCCCCAGCATTTT | CASSDSGAKNQPQHF
TRBJ2-2 | TRBV5-6 | - | 12 | - | TGTGCCAGCAGCTTGGACACCGGGGAGCTGCTTTTT | CASSLDTGELLF
TRBJ2-1 | TRBV19 | - | 16 | - | TGTGCCAGTAGTCCCCGGACAGCAAGCTCCTACAATGAGCAGTTCTTC | CASSPRTASSYNEQFF
TRBJ2-2 | TRBV30 | - | 14 | - | TGTGCCTGGAGTCAACTTCAGGGTGCCGGGGAGCTGTTTTTT | CAWSQLQGAGELFF
TRBJ1-1 | TRBV4-2 | - | 16 | - | TGTGCCAGCAGCCAAGAGGCGGGCTTGAGGAACACTGAAGCTTTCTTT | CASSQEAGLRNTEAFF
TRBJ1-2 | TRBV9 | TRBD1 | 15 | - | TGTGCCAGCAGCGGGGACAGGGTAGCTAACTATGGCTACACCTTC | CASSGDRVANYGYTF
TRBJ1-2 | TRBV7-2 | TRBD1 | 13 | - | TGTGCCAGCAGCCGGCAGGGGGACTATGGCTACACCTTC | CASSRQGDYGYTF
TRBJ2-1 | TRBV4-2 | - | 15 | - | TGTGCCAGCAGCCTTGAGGTGGCTAGGTCCAATGAGCAGTTCTTC | CASSLEVARSNEQFF
TRBJ2-7 | TRBV27 | - | 14 | - | TGTGCCAGCAGTGCCCGGGATCTCTCCTACGAGCAGTACTTC | CASSARDLSYEQYF
TRBJ1-1 | TRBV19 | TRBD1 | 14 | - | TGTGCCAGTAGCTCGGGACAGGGGTGGACTGAAGCTTTCTTT | CASSSGQGWTEAFF
TRBJ1-1 | TRBV30 | - | 16 | - | TGTGCCTGGAGTGTACGGTGGGGGCAGGGGAACACTGAAGCTTTCTTT | CAWSVRWGQGNTEAFF
TRBJ1-1 | TRBV27 | TRBD1 | 14 | - | TGTGCCAGCAGGGATTCTCAGGGGGCGCATCGGGCTTTCTTT | CASRDSQGAHRAFF
TRBJ2-5 | TRBV7-8 | - | 11 | - | TGTGCCAGCAGCTCAGGAGAGACCCAGTACTTC | CASSSGETQYF
TRBJ2-5 | TRBV7-5 | - | 16 | - | TGTGCCAGAAGCTTAGATCCTAGCGGGGGGCAGGAGACCCAGTACTTC | CARSLDPSGGQETQYF
TRBJ2-2 | TRBV7-9 | - | 14 | - | TGTGCCAGCAGCTCTTCTCAGGGAACCGGGGAGCTGTTTTTT | CASSSSQGTGELFF
TRBJ2-5 | TRBV5-6 | - | 14 | few | TGTGCCAGCAGCTTGGGGAGGGACCTAAGGACCCAGTACTTC | CASSLGRDLRTQYF
TRBJ2-7 | TRBV29-1 | TRBD2 | 16 | - | TGCAGCGTTGTTCTAGCGGGAGGGGGTCCTAGCTACGAGCAGTACTTC | CSVVLAGGGPSYEQYF
TRBJ2-1 | TRBV9 | TRBD2 | 15 | - | TGTGCCAGCAGCCCTCCGGGGAGGGCTGACAATGAGCAGTTCTTC | CASSPPGRADNEQFF
TRBJ2-7 | TRBV19 | - | 13 | - | TGTGCCAGTACTGGCAGTTCTGCGGACGAGCAGTACTTC | CASTGSSADEQYF
TRBJ2-7 | TRBV7-8 | - | 12 | - | TGTGCCAGCAGCTCGGTTACGTACGAGCAGTACTTC | CASSSVTYEQYF
TRBJ1-2 | TRBV6-5 | TRBD1 | 15 | - | TGTGCCAGCAAAACAGGGACAGGGACCATCTATGGCTACACCTTC | CASKTGTGTIYGYTF
TRBJ2-3 | TRBV12-5 | TRBD2 | 16 | - | TGTGCTAGTGCCAAATTAGCGGGGGCTCGCACAGATACGCAGTATTTT | CASAKLAGARTDTQYF
TRBJ1-5 | TRBV7-9 | - | 14 | once | TGTGCCAGCAGCTCACAGGGCAACAATCAGCCCCAGCATTTT | CASSSQGNNQPQHF
TRBJ2-7 | TRBV2 | TRBD1 | 15 | - | TGTGCCAGCAGTGGACAGGGTTTAAGCTCCTACGAGCAGTACTTC | CASSGQGLSSYEQYF
TRBJ1-5 | TRBV10-3 | TRBD1 | 16 | - | TGTGCCATCGGGACAGGGGCAGAGTATAGCAATCAGCCCCAGCATTTT | CAIGTGAEYSNQPQHF
TRBJ2-5 | TRBV6-5 | TRBD1 | 16 | once | TGTGCCAGCAGTTACTTGGGGACAGGGCTCCAAGAGACCCAGTACTTC | CASSYLGTGLQETQYF
TRBJ2-7 | TRBV30 | - | 14 | once | TGTGCCTGGAGTGCATTGACTAGTAGCTACGAGCAGTACTTC | CAWSALTSSYEQYF
TRBJ1-3 | TRBV28 | TRBD1 | 15 | - | TGTGCCAGCAGTGACAGGGGAACCTCTGGAAACACCATATATTTT | CASSDRGTSGNTIYF